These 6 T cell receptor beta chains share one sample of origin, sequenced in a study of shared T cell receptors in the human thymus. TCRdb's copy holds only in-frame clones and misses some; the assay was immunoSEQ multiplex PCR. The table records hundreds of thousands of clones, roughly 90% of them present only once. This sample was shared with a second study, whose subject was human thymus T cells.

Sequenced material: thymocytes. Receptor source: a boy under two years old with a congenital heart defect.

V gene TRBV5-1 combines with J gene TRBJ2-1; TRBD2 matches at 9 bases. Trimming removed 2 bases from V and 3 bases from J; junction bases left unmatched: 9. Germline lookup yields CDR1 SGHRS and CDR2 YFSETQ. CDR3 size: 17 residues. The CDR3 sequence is CASSFLAGRPGYNEQFF. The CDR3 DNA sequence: TGCGCCAGCAGCTTCCTAGCGGGACGCCCGGGCTACAATGAGCAGTTCTTC. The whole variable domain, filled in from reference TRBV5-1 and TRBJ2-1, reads KAGVTQTPRYLIKTRGQQVTLSCSPISGHRSVSWYQQTPGQGLQFLFEYFSETQRNKGNFPGRFSGRQFSNSRSEMNVSTLELGDSALYLCASSFLAGRPGYNEQFFGPGTRLTVL.

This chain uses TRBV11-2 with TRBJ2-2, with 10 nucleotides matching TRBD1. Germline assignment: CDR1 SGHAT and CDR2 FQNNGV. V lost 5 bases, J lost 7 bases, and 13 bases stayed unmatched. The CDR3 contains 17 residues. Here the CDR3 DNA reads TGTGCCAGCAGCCCACCGACCGGGACAGGGGAGGGCGGGGAGCTGTTTTTT. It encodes CASSPPTGTGEGGELFF.

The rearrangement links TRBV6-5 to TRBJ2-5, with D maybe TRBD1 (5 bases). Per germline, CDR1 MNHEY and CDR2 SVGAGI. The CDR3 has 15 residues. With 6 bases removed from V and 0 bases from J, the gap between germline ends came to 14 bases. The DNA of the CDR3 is TGTGCCAGCAGCCTCGGACATACGTACCAAGAGACCCAGTACTTC. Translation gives CASSLGHTYQETQYF.

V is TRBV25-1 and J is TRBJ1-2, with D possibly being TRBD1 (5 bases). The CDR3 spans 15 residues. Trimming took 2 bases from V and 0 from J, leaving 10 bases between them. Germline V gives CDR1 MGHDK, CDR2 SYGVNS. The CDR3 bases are TGTGCCAGCAGTGAAGGGGCCTCAGCTAACTATGGCTACACCTTC. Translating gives CASSEGASANYGYTF.

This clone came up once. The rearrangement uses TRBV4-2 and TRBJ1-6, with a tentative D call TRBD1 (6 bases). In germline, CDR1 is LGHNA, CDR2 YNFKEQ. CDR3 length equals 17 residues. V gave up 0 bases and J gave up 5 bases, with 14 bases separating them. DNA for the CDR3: TGTGCCAGCAGCCAAGACCCATGGGGGGGGCATAATTCACCCCTCCACTTT. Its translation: CASSQDPWGGHNSPLHF.

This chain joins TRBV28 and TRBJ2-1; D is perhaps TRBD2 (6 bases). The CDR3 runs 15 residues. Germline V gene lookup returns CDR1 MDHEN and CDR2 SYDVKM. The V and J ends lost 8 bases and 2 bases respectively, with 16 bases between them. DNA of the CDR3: TGTGCCAGCGTTGGAGGGAGCCGGACCTACAATGAGCAGTTCTTC. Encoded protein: CASVGGSRTYNEQFF.